The present entry profiles one T cell receptor (beta chain) with its context. What it binds is not known. This CDR3 is 16 amino acids long. CDR1 is LGHNA and CDR2 is YNFKEQ in the germline V gene. Trimming cost V 1 base and J 3 bases; bases outside gene matches: 8. Clones were read by immunoSEQ multiplex PCR, and TCRdb kept only the in-frame ones, dropping some. The sample has approximately 84,000 clones, approximately 80% seen once. This sample is drawn from a study of OX40 agonist ivuxolimab in advanced cancers. Points from the study as a whole: The CD4+ and CD8+ T cells in the blood had expanded clonally by week 6 at 0.1 to 3.0 mg/kg.

The sequence derives from an adult with an advanced solid tumor such as melanoma, head and neck, liver or kidney cancer. The specimen comprised CD4+ or CD8+ T cells sorted from blood, sampled in a trial of the OX40 agonist ivuxolimab. J is TRBJ1-2 and V is TRBV4-2; 7 bases fit TRBD1. The CDR3: CASSQGTGLSYYGYTF. The DNA for the CDR3 is TGTGCCAGCAGCCAAGGGACAGGTCTATCTTACTATGGCTACACCTTC.